Listed here are 18 T cell receptor beta chains from one sample, sequenced in a study of blood T cells in healthy people across ages. The use of a sample-barcoded 5' primer and a J-beta primer mix characterized a second PCR of 7 to 11 cycles. TCRdb reprocessed the 5' RACE reads with MiXCR, giving one entry per CDR3 protein. The table records about 970,000 distinct CDR3 sequences, 51% of them present only once. Sequences were obtained from blood. The source of these receptors is a woman aged 55-69 years in good health.

This clonotype was found a few times. The rearrangement links TRBV29-1 to TRBJ2-7; 7 nucleotides align to TRBD1. V was pared by 5 bases and J by 4 bases, with 5 bases of the junction left unmatched. CDR1 SQVTM and CDR2 ANQGSEA come from the germline V gene. This CDR3 contains 12 residues. Here the CDR3 DNA reads TGCAGCGTTATGGGACAGCAGTACGAGCAGTACTTC. Protein product: CSVMGQQYEQYF.

In its sample, this clonotype was seen a few times. The V gene is TRBV7-2, the J gene TRBJ2-7; no firm D call. Germline loops: CDR1 SGHTA, CDR2 FQGNSA. The V gene lost 5 bases and the J gene lost 0 bases, with 8 bases spanning the gap. The CDR3 length is 13 residues. CDR3 DNA: TGTGCCAGCAGCCGCCCCTACTCCTACGAGCAGTACTTC. Translated: CASSRPYSYEQYF. The full variable domain, in which reference TRBV7-2 and TRBJ2-7 provide the parts outside the CDR3, is GAGVSQSPSNKVTEKGKDVELRCDPISGHTALYWYRQSLGQGLEFLIYFQGNSAPDKSGLPSDRFSAERTGGSVSTLTIQRTQQEDSAVYLCASSRPYSYEQYFGPGTRLTVT.

The rearrangement uses TRBV12-3 or TRBV12-4 and TRBJ2-3, with 14 bases fitting TRBD2. This CDR3 has 16 amino acids. The junction had 9 bases not matched to a gene; V was cut back by 5 bases and J by 8 bases. The CDR3 loop is CASSGTSGSRFGTQYF. The CDR3 DNA follows: TGTGCCAGCAGTGGGACTAGCGGGAGCCGATTTGGTACGCAGTATTTT.

There are a few counts of this clonotype. The chain joins TRBV25-1 to TRBJ2-3, with a weak D call TRBD2 (6 bases). CDR3 length equals 15 residues. The V end was cut by 4 bases, the J end by 5 bases, with 16 bases between. Germline CDR1 is MGHDK and CDR2 is SYGVNS. DNA for the CDR3: TGTGCCAGCAGTGTTGGACTATTCGGGGTAGATACGCAGTATTTT. It specifies CASSVGLFGVDTQYF.

This chain's CDR3 is CASSEVAPPRAFF. The CDR3 DNA reads TGTGCCAGCAGTGAAGTTGCCCCCCCTCGGGCTTTCTTT. This chain links TRBV6-1 with TRBJ1-1; D not certain. This CDR3 is 13 amino acids long. V lost 1 base, J lost 11 bases, and 14 bases lay in between. Germline V lookup: CDR1 MNHNS, CDR2 SASEGT.

The table lists this clonotype with a few counts. The CDR3 spells CASSPGGPYNEQFF. The CDR3, as DNA: TGTGCCAGCTCACCAGGGGGACCGTACAATGAGCAGTTCTTC. V gene TRBV18 combines with J gene TRBJ2-1; D tentatively reads TRBD1 or TRBD2 (5 bases each). V was clipped by 2 bases and J by 4 bases, with 9 bases between them. Germline CDR1 KGHSH, CDR2 LQKENI. CDR3 length equals 14 residues.

This clonotype was seen a few times. This rearrangement joins TRBV4-1 to TRBJ2-6; D perhaps matches TRBD1 (5 bases). V lost 6 bases, J lost 2 bases, and 17 bases lay in between. Germline values: CDR1 MGHRA, CDR2 YSYEKL. This CDR3 contains 17 residues. The CDR3 is CASRRSRDSPGANVLTF. CDR3 DNA sequence: TGCGCCAGCAGGCGAAGCAGGGATAGTCCTGGGGCCAACGTCCTGACTTTC.

This clonotype has more than one count but fewer than ten. The rearrangement uses TRBV7-9 and TRBJ2-1; 12 bases map to TRBD2. The CDR3 length is 15 residues. V trimming: 3 bases; J trimming: 9 bases; junction bases outside the gene matches: 6. Germline V gene data show CDR1 as SEHNR and CDR2 as FQNEAQ (reference sequence). CDR3 residues: CASSFRTSGMGEQFF. In nucleotides, the CDR3 is TGTGCCAGCAGCTTTAGGACTAGCGGGATGGGTGAGCAGTTCTTC.

The rearrangement uses TRBV20-1 and TRBJ2-7, with D possibly being TRBD2 (6 bases). This CDR3 is 14 amino acids long. Looked up from germline, CDR1 is DFQATT and CDR2 is SNEGSKA (reference sequence). V lost 3 bases, J lost 0 bases, and 12 bases lay in between. The CDR3 spells CSASIGGNSYEQYF. CDR3 nucleotides: TGCAGTGCTAGTATTGGCGGGAACTCCTACGAGCAGTACTTC.

This clonotype was picked up a small number of times. The J gene is TRBJ1-2, the V gene TRBV12-3 or TRBV12-4; 7 nucleotides match TRBD1. V trimming: 7 bases; J trimming: 6 bases; junction bases outside the gene matches: 11. The CDR3 loop spans 14 amino acids. The CDR3 is CASTFDRVVDGYTF. The DNA for the CDR3 is TGTGCCAGCACCTTCGACAGGGTGGTAGATGGCTACACCTTC.

The chain uses TRBV20-1 and TRBJ1-5; a possible D gene is TRBD1 (6 bases). There are 13 residues in the CDR3. The V end was cut by 2 bases, the J end by 6 bases, with 11 bases between. Germline V gene lookup returns CDR1 DFQATT and CDR2 SNEGSKA (reference sequence). In nucleotides, the CDR3 is TGCAGTGCTAGAACCCAGGGGATTCAGCCCCAGCATTTT. Protein: CSARTQGIQPQHF.

This clonotype was observed a handful of times. This rearrangement joins TRBV4-3 to TRBJ2-7, with 11 bases that match TRBD2. The trim removed 4 bases at V and 3 bases at J, leaving 8 bases unmatched. In germline, CDR1 is LGHNA, CDR2 YSLEER. The CDR3 has 16 residues. The CDR3 is CASSPGTSGILYEQYF. CDR3 nucleotides: TGCGCCAGCAGCCCCGGGACTAGCGGAATACTCTACGAGCAGTACTTC.

The CDR3 spells CASSQGAGRAYNEQFF. The CDR3 DNA sequence: TGTGCCAGCAGCCAAGGGGCGGGTAGGGCCTACAATGAGCAGTTCTTC. The chain couples TRBV14 to TRBJ2-1, with a possible D match to TRBD2 (5 bases). Looked up from germline, CDR1 is SGHDN and CDR2 is FVKESK. The CDR3 consists of 16 residues. Trimming left V 1 base short and J 2 bases short, with 12 bases between.

A single count supports this clonotype. The rearrangement uses TRBV28 and TRBJ2-7, with 9 bases aligning to TRBD1. The J segment lost 0 bases and the V segment lost 7 bases, leaving 10 bases of the junction unmatched. The germline gives CDR1 MDHEN, CDR2 SYDVKM. The CDR3 is 16 amino acids. Here the CDR3 DNA reads TGTGCCAGCACCCGTACAGGGGGCGCAGGCTCCTACGAGCAGTACTTC. It codes for CASTRTGGAGSYEQYF.

The chain joins TRBV9 to TRBJ2-3, with 9 nucleotides matching TRBD2. The CDR3 is 16 amino acids. CDR1 is SGDLS, CDR2 YYNGEE, per germline. Losses at the gene ends were 2 bases for V and 3 bases for J; bases not matched to a gene: 7. In DNA, the CDR3 is TGTGCCAGCAGCGTGCTTAGCGGGAGTCTGACAGATACGCAGTATTTT. Its translation: CASSVLSGSLTDTQYF. The full variable domain, with the rest looked up from reference TRBV9 and TRBJ2-3, is DSGVTQTPKHLITATGQRVTLRCSPRSGDLSVYWYQQSLDQGLQFLIQYYNGEERAKGNILERFSAQQFPDLHSELNLSSLELGDSALYFCASSVLSGSLTDTQYFGPGTRLTVL.

The chain uses TRBV11-2 and TRBJ2-7; TRBD2 matches 10 bases. The CDR3 contains 15 residues. CDR1 and CDR2 (germline): SGHAT, FQNNGV. With V trimmed by 4 bases and J by 1 base, 4 bases remained unmatched. In nucleotides, the CDR3 is TGTGCCAGCAGCTCTGGACTAGCGGTTTCCTACGAGCAGTACTTC. Amino acid sequence: CASSSGLAVSYEQYF.

This clonotype turned up a few times. V usage is TRBV6-2 or TRBV6-3 and J usage is TRBJ2-3; unclear D gene. CDR3 length equals 14 residues. V shed 0 bases and J shed 2 bases, with 6 bases lying between them. Germline V lookup: CDR1 MNHEY, CDR2 SVGEGT. CDR3 bases: TGTGCCAGCAGTTACTCAGCGACCACAGATACGCAGTATTTT. Translated, it gives CASSYSATTDTQYF.

This clonotype turned up a few times. The chain is built from TRBV7-9 and TRBJ2-3; TRBD1 agrees at 7 bases. V gave up 6 bases and J gave up 6 bases; unmatched junction bases: 9. Germline V CDR1 and CDR2: SEHNR, FQNEAQ (reference sequence). The CDR3 is 14 amino acids. The CDR3 sequence: CASRIGQATDTQYF. DNA of the CDR3: TGTGCCAGCAGGATAGGACAGGCAACGGATACGCAGTATTTT.